Presented here are 21 T cell receptor beta chains from one specimen sequenced in a study of shared T cell receptors in the human thymus. The repertoire was sequenced with immunoSEQ multiplex PCR; TCRdb's copy has only in-frame clones and lacks some. The profile shows some 760,000 clones, around 85% of them singletons. The sample was also reused in another study, on human thymus T cells.

The material sequenced was thymocytes. The receptors were gathered from a girl under three years old with a congenital heart defect.

This chain links TRBV25-1 with TRBJ2-5; tentatively, D is TRBD1 (6 bases). The J call may be incorrect, as the DNA end agrees better with TRBJ2-7. The CDR3 totals 16 residues. Germline lookup yields CDR1 MGHDK and CDR2 SYGVNS. The CDR3 nucleotides are TGTGCCAGCAGTGTACAACAGGGAGCCTTGACCTACGAGCAGTACTTC. Encoded protein: CASSVQQGALTYEQYF.

V gene TRBV5-6 combines with J gene TRBJ2-5; D may be TRBD2 (7 bases). The CDR3 totals 15 residues. Germline V CDR1 and CDR2: SGHDT, YYEEEE. Trimming stripped 2 bases from V and 5 bases from J, with 16 bases between. Here the CDR3 reads CASSFNGGPQETQYF. Written as DNA, the CDR3 is TGTGCCAGCAGCTTTAACGGGGGGCCCCAGGAGACCCAGTACTTC.

V and J are TRBV19 and TRBJ2-7; 10 bases fit TRBD1. Germline CDR1 and CDR2: LNHDA and SQIVND (reference sequence). This CDR3 has 15 residues. V was clipped by 6 bases and J by 3 bases; unmatched bases: 8. CDR3 amino acids: CASRGQGEGLYEQYF. Written as DNA, the CDR3 is TGTGCCAGTAGAGGACAGGGGGAAGGTCTCTACGAGCAGTACTTC.

The chain is built from TRBV6-6 and TRBJ1-2; 7 bases match TRBD1. After removal of 4 bases from V and 4 bases from J, the junction contained 9 bases not matched to a gene. Germline-derived CDR1 and CDR2 are MNHNY and SVGAGI (reference sequence). The CDR3 extends over 15 amino acids. DNA of the CDR3: TGTGCCAGCAGTTCACCAACAGGGGTACCCTATGGCTACACCTTC. Protein: CASSSPTGVPYGYTF.

This chain connects TRBV4-1 to TRBJ2-4; perhaps TRBD1 as D (6 bases). Germline V lookup: CDR1 MGHRA, CDR2 YSYEKL. Trimming cost V 0 bases and J 3 bases, with 12 bases left between them. The CDR3 covers 16 residues. CDR3 loop: CASSQEGTQDKNIQYF. DNA for the CDR3: TGCGCCAGCAGCCAAGAAGGGACACAAGACAAAAACATTCAGTACTTC.

This rearrangement joins TRBV29-1 to TRBJ2-2; D may be TRBD2 (6 bases). CDR3 length: 16 amino acids. The germline V gene has CDR1 SQVTM and CDR2 ANQGSEA. The ends were cut back, 5 bases at V and 1 base at J, with 17 bases in the middle. In DNA form, the CDR3 reads TGCAGCGTTAGCAGACTTAGCGGAAAGAACACCGGGGAGCTGTTTTTT. Translating it yields CSVSRLSGKNTGELFF.

This chain joins TRBV27 and TRBJ2-7; 8 bases match TRBD1. The germline V gene has CDR1 MNHEY and CDR2 SMNVEV (reference sequence). J was trimmed by 2 bases and V by 2 bases; bases with no gene match: 5. This CDR3 has 15 residues. DNA for the CDR3: TGTGCCAGCAGTTTAATAGGACAGGGCGCCTACGAGCAGTACTTC. Translating it yields CASSLIGQGAYEQYF.

This sequence joins TRBV9 and TRBJ1-5, with D perhaps matching TRBD1 (5 bases). CDR1 and CDR2 from the germline V gene are SGDLS and YYNGEE. This CDR3 comprises 14 residues. Trimming removed 0 bases at V and 2 bases at J, with 6 bases between. CDR3 sequence: CASSVARGNQPQHF. Written as DNA, the CDR3 is TGTGCCAGCAGCGTAGCCAGGGGCAATCAGCCCCAGCATTTT.

J is TRBJ1-1 and V is TRBV10-2, with D perhaps matching TRBD1 (5 bases). The CDR3 has 21 amino acids. Trimming removed 0 bases at V and 1 base at J, with 27 bases between. CDR1 is WSHSY, CDR2 SAAADI, per germline. The CDR3 nucleotides are TGCGCCAGCAGTGAGTCGTATTCGTGGTGGGGGGATACTAAAAAGAACACTGAAGCTTTCTTT. It translates to CASSESYSWWGDTKKNTEAFF.

The chain uses TRBV6-5 and TRBJ2-7, with D perhaps TRBD1 (5 bases). The CDR3 extends over 14 amino acids. Germline-derived CDR1 and CDR2 are MNHEY and SVGAGI. V dropped 0 bases and J dropped 8 bases, with 14 bases sitting between them. The CDR3 reads CASSYSPGGAQQYF. Written as DNA, the CDR3 is TGTGCCAGCAGTTACTCACCCGGTGGGGCGCAGCAGTACTTC.

V gene TRBV6-6 combines with J gene TRBJ1-6, with 7 positions matching TRBD1. The V segment lost 7 bases and the J segment 6 bases; nucleotides outside the gene matches: 3. Germline CDR1 is MNHNY and CDR2 is SVGAGI (reference sequence). CDR3 length: 13 amino acids. The CDR3 nucleotides are TGTGCCAGCAACGGACAGGCTAATTCACCCCTCCACTTT. This translates into CASNGQANSPLHF.

This clone was seen only once. The chain joins TRBV14 to TRBJ2-7; 7 nucleotides align to TRBD2. The germline V gene encodes CDR1 SGHDN and CDR2 FVKESK. V lost 4 bases to trimming and J lost 0 bases; unmatched junction nucleotides: 15. The CDR3 extends over 18 amino acids. The CDR3 DNA reads TGTGCCAGCAGCCGGGGGGGTAAGCGTTTCGGTAGCTCCTACGAGCAGTACTTC. As protein: CASSRGGKRFGSSYEQYF.

The chain combines TRBV28 with TRBJ1-1, with TRBD1 matching over 10 bases. The CDR3 covers 18 residues. Germline trimming cut 5 bases from V and 0 bases from J; bases unmatched to any gene: 12. Looked up from germline, CDR1 is MDHEN and CDR2 is SYDVKM. CDR3 nucleotide sequence: TGTGCCAGCAGTCCACTCCGACAGGGGGCGCGTATGAACACTGAAGCTTTCTTT. Encoded protein: CASSPLRQGARMNTEAFF.

This clone was recorded once. This chain joins TRBV14 and TRBJ1-2; a possible D gene is TRBD1 (6 bases). There are 16 residues in the CDR3. The germline V and J ends were trimmed by 0 bases and 3 bases, with 14 bases remaining between them. Germline CDR1 is SGHDN and CDR2 is FVKESK. CDR3 coding DNA: TGTGCCAGCAGCCAAGATCGCCCGGGGGGGCACTATGGCTACACCTTC. Translated, it gives CASSQDRPGGHYGYTF.

The chain uses TRBV2 and TRBJ1-6, with D tentatively TRBD1 (5 bases). The germline V gene has CDR1 SNHLY and CDR2 FYNNEI. The CDR3 has 15 residues. Between the trimmed V and J ends, which lost 8 bases and 4 bases, there was a span of 15 bases. In DNA form, the CDR3 reads TGTGCCAGCTTCGGGGGGGGTGCATATAATTCACCCCTCCACTTT. Translating it yields CASFGGGAYNSPLHF. The complete variable domain, with remaining parts taken from reference TRBV2 and TRBJ1-6, reads EPEVTQTPSHQVTQMGQEVILRCVPISNHLYFYWYRQILGQKVEFLVSFYNNEISEKSEIFDDQFSVERPDGSNFTLKIRSTKLEDSAMYFCASFGGGAYNSPLHFGNGTRLTVT.

The rearrangement uses TRBV10-3 and TRBJ2-3, with 12 positions matching TRBD2. Germline V CDR1 and CDR2: ENHRY, SYGVKD. CDR3 length: 14 amino acids. J lost 5 bases, V lost 11 bases, and 8 bases had no gene match. For the CDR3, the DNA is TGTGCCGCAGCTAGCGGGGGGGATGGAGATACGCAGTATTTT. This sequence encodes CAAASGGDGDTQYF.

This clone was recorded once. The sample carries other DNA sequences with the same CDR3. The rearrangement uses TRBV9 and TRBJ2-5, with 9 bases that match TRBD2. Losses at the gene ends were 2 bases for V and 5 bases for J; bases not matched to a gene: 1. The V gene's germline CDR1 is SGDLS and CDR2 YYNGEE. The CDR3 extends over 13 amino acids. The CDR3 region has the DNA TGTGCCAGCAGCGTCCTAGCGGGGGAGACCCAGTACTTC. Translating it yields CASSVLAGETQYF.

The chain has TRBV9 and TRBJ1-1; 7 bases map to TRBD1. CDR3 length: 11 residues. V trimming: 3 bases; J trimming: 8 bases; junction bases outside the gene matches: 1. Germline V CDR1 and CDR2: SGDLS, YYNGEE. For the CDR3, the DNA is TGTGCCAGCAGCGAGGGACAGGAAGCTTTCTTT. Translation gives CASSEGQEAFF.

Only one count was recorded for this clone. The chain joins TRBV18 to TRBJ1-1, with 7 bases that match TRBD1. V lost 5 bases to trimming and J lost 0 bases; unmatched junction nucleotides: 9. Germline CDR1 reads KGHSH; CDR2 reads LQKENI. The CDR3 totals 16 residues. The CDR3 sequence: CASSVSRDRLNTEAFF. CDR3 DNA: TGTGCCAGCTCAGTTTCCCGGGACAGACTGAACACTGAAGCTTTCTTT.

The chain joins TRBV5-4 to TRBJ1-1; D is perhaps TRBD1 (5 bases). CDR3 size: 13 residues. The V and J ends lost 10 bases and 5 bases respectively, with 18 bases between them. The germline CDR1 and CDR2 sequences are SGHNT and YYREEE (reference sequence). CDR3 in amino acids: CALAGGGLTEAFF. The DNA of the CDR3 is TGTGCCCTTGCGGGGGGGGGTCTGACTGAAGCTTTCTTT.

As to this clone: The sample contains more than one DNA sequence encoding this CDR3. In DNA, the CDR3 is TGCGCCAGCAGCCCAAAACAGGGAAGGTTAAGGACTGAAGCTTTCTTT. Translated: CASSPKQGRLRTEAFF. This sequence joins TRBV4-3 and TRBJ1-1, with D possibly being TRBD1 (6 bases). Deletions cut 4 bases from V and 5 bases from J, with 20 bases between. The CDR3 contains 16 residues. Looked up from germline, CDR1 is LGHNA and CDR2 is YSLEER.